Below are 7 T cell receptor beta chains sequenced from a single sample in a study of blood T cell repertoires in COVID-19. The assay was immunoSEQ multiplex PCR, and TCRdb's table has in-frame clones only and misses some. The sample lists roughly 80,000 clones, roughly four fifths occurring once. Sequenced material: peripheral blood. These receptors were collected from a human donor in a cohort sampled during active COVID-19.

The gene calls are TRBV4-2 and TRBJ2-1; 9 nucleotides agree with TRBD1. Germline CDR1 LGHNA, CDR2 YNFKEQ. After removal of 6 bases from V and 7 bases from J, the junction contained 13 bases not matched to a gene. CDR3 length equals 16 residues. CDR3 DNA: TGTGCCAGCAGTCATGACCGGGACAGGGCGAGGAATGAGCAGTTCTTC. Translation: CASSHDRDRARNEQFF.

The chain couples TRBV7-2 to TRBJ2-1; D possibly corresponds to TRBD2 (6 bases). Germline V gene lookup returns CDR1 SGHTA and CDR2 FQGNSA. Trimming took 2 bases from V and 8 from J, leaving 7 bases between them. This CDR3 is 12 amino acids long. The CDR3 DNA is TGTGCCAGCAGCTTAACTAGCTATGAGCAGTTCTTC. Translating gives CASSLTSYEQFF.

The chain is built from TRBV24-1 and TRBJ2-3, with a tentative D call TRBD2 (5 bases). Between the trimmed V and J ends, which lost 9 bases and 2 bases, there was a span of 11 bases. The CDR3 length is 13 residues. Germline CDR1 reads KGHDR; CDR2 reads SFDVKD. CDR3 sequence: CATGRGATDTQYF. CDR3 in DNA: TGTGCCACCGGCCGGGGAGCCACAGATACGCAGTATTTT.

The V gene is TRBV15, the J gene TRBJ2-1, with 14 bases identical to TRBD2. CDR1 and CDR2 (germline): LNHNV, YYDKDF (reference sequence). The CDR3 spans 16 residues. The J segment lost 10 bases and the V segment lost 4 bases, leaving 9 bases of the junction unmatched. The CDR3 loop is CATSTRRLAGGQEQFF. Written as DNA, the CDR3 is TGTGCCACCAGCACACGCCGACTAGCGGGGGGGCAAGAGCAGTTCTTC.

This sequence joins TRBV18 and TRBJ2-2, with D tentatively TRBD2 (5 bases). The CDR3 length is 13 residues. Germline CDR1 is KGHSH and CDR2 is LQKENI. Between the trimmed V and J ends, which lost 5 bases and 7 bases, there was a span of 11 bases. The CDR3: CASSSNEGGELFF. DNA for the CDR3: TGTGCCAGCTCATCAAATGAGGGCGGGGAGCTGTTTTTT.

CDR3 nucleotides: TGTGCCAGCAGTCACAGGGTTGGCGAGCAGTACTTC. It yields the protein CASSHRVGEQYF. This chain joins TRBV6-6 and TRBJ2-7, with D possibly being TRBD1 (6 bases). Trimming took 5 bases from V and 6 from J, leaving 11 bases between them. There are 12 residues in the CDR3. Looked up from germline, CDR1 is MNHNY and CDR2 is SVGAGI (reference sequence).

The chain joins TRBV18 to TRBJ2-3, with 8 bases aligning to TRBD2. The CDR3 length is 16 residues. Unmatched junction bases numbered 10, after V lost 3 bases and J lost 5 bases. Germline V gives CDR1 KGHSH, CDR2 LQKENI. The CDR3 DNA reads as TGTGCCAGCTCACCGATTAGCGGGGCAGCGAGAGATACGCAGTATTTT. Translating gives CASSPISGAARDTQYF.